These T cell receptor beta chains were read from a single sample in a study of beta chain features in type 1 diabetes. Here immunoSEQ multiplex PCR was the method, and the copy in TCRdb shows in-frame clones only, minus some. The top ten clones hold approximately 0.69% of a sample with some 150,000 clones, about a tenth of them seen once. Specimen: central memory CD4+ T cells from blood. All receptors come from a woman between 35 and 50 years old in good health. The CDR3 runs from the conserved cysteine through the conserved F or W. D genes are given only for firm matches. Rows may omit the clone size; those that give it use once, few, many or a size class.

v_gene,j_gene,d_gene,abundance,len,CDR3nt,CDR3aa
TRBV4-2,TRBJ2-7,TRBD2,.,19,TGTGCCAGCAGCCAAGAATACCAGCCGGGACTAGCCGAACACTACGAGCAGTACTTC,CASSQEYQPGLAEHYEQYF
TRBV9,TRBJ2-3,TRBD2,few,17,TGTGCCAGCAGCACACGCCGACTAGCGGGGAGCACAGATACGCAGTATTTT,CASSTRRLAGSTDTQYF
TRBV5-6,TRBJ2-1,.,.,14,TGTGCCAGCAGCTCCCTGGACTTGTACAATGAGCAGTTCTTC,CASSSLDLYNEQFF
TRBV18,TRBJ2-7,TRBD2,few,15,TGTGCCAGCTCACCAGTGCCTAGCGGGGGCTACGAGCAGTACTTC,CASSPVPSGGYEQYF
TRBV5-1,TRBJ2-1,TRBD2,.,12,TGCGCCAGCAGCTGGACTAGCGGGGAGCAGTTCTTC,CASSWTSGEQFF
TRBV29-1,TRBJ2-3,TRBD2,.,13,TGCAGCGTTCCCCGGGACTACACAGATACGCAGTATTTT,CSVPRDYTDTQYF
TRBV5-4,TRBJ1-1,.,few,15,TGTGCCAGCAGCTTTAACCCGACAGCGGGCACTGAAGCTTTCTTT,CASSFNPTAGTEAFF
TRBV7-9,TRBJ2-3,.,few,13,TGTGCCAGCAGCCCTAAGAGTACAGATACGCAGTATTTT,CASSPKSTDTQYF
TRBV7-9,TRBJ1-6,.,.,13,TGTGCCAGCAGCCCCGGGGAGGTTTCACCCCTCCACTTT,CASSPGEVSPLHF
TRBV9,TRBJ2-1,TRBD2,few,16,TGTGCCAGCAGCGTAGTTTCAGCGGGGGGGCCTAATGAGCAGTTCTTC,CASSVVSAGGPNEQFF
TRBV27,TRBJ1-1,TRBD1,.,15,TGTGCCAGCAGCCCCCTCGGACAGGGTGGGACTGAAGCTTTCTTT,CASSPLGQGGTEAFF
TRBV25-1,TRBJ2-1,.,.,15,TGTGCCAGCAGTGAATTGGGCGGGCCCTACAATGAGCAGTTCTTC,CASSELGGPYNEQFF
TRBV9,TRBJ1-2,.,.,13,TGTGCCAGCAGCGTAGGGCCCGGGAAGAGCTACACCTTC,CASSVGPGKSYTF
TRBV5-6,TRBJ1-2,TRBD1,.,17,TGTGCCAGCAGCTTACCCGGGACAGGGGGCGACAACTATGGCTACACCTTC,CASSLPGTGGDNYGYTF
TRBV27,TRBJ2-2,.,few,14,TGTGCCAGCAGAGCTGTCGCGAACACCGGGGAGCTGTTTTTT,CASRAVANTGELFF
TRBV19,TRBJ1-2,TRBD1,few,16,TGTGCCAGTAGTATCATAGGGACAGGGGGCAACTATGGCTACACCTTC,CASSIIGTGGNYGYTF
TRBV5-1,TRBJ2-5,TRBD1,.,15,TGCGCCAGCCGGAGGGCAGGGGGCCTACCAGAGACCCAGTACTTC,CASRRAGGLPETQYF
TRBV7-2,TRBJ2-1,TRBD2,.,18,TGTGCCAGCAGGTCGGGACTAGCGGGACTGAGCTCCTACAATGAGCAGTTCTTC,CASRSGLAGLSSYNEQFF
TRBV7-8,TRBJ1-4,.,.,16,TGTGCCAGCAGCTTAGAATTGACTGCAACTAATGAAAAACTGTTTTTT,CASSLELTATNEKLFF
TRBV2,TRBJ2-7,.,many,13,TGTGCCAGCAGTAAACAATTATCCTACGAGCAGTACTTC,CASSKQLSYEQYF
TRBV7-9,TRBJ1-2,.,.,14,TGTGCCAGCAGCCCCGCTATGGAGGGAGTAGGCTACACCTTC,CASSPAMEGVGYTF
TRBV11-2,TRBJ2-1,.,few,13,TGTGCCAGCACCCTATGGAGGGTGGGTGAGCAGTTCTTC,CASTLWRVGEQFF
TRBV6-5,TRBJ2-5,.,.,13,TGTGCCAGCACCCGGAGCCAGAAAGAGACCCAGTACTTC,CASTRSQKETQYF
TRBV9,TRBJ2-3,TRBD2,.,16,TGTGCCAGCAGCGTAGGTGCTAGCGGTTACACAGATACGCAGTATTTT,CASSVGASGYTDTQYF
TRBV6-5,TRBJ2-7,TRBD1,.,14,TGTGCCAGCACCAAGGGACAGGGGGCCTACGAGCAGTACTTC,CASTKGQGAYEQYF
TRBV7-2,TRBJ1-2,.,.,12,TGTGCCAGCAGCTTACGGGGGGAAGGCTACACCTTC,CASSLRGEGYTF
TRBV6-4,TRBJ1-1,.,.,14,TGTGCCAGCAGGGGGGCAGGCAAGAGGACTGAAGCTTTCTTT,CASRGAGKRTEAFF
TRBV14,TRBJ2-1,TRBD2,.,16,TGTGCCAGCAGCTTACCGGGACTAGCGGGTGTGAATGAGCAGTTCTTC,CASSLPGLAGVNEQFF
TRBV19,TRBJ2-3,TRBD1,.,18,TGTGCCAGTAGTATCGGCCGAAAAGACAGGGGTTCTCCAGATACGCAGTATTTT,CASSIGRKDRGSPDTQYF
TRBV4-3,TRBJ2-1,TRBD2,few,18,TGCGCCAGCAGCCAAGATCGGGCGCTAGCGGGGGCATCCAGTGAGCAGTTCTTC,CASSQDRALAGASSEQFF
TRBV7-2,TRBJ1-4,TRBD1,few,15,TGTGCCAGCGGTCTCCCTAGGACAGGGCAGGAAAAACTGTTTTTT,CASGLPRTGQEKLFF
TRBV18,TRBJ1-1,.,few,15,TGTGCCAGCTCGCGGACAGTCGGTGTGGATACTGAAGCTTTCTTT,CASSRTVGVDTEAFF
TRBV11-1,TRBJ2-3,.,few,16,TGTGCCAGCAGCTTAGCGCTAGCCCCCAGCACAGATACGCAGTATTTT,CASSLALAPSTDTQYF
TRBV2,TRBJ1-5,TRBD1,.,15,TGTGCCAGCAGGATAGGGGGCTATAGCAATCAGCCCCAGCATTTT,CASRIGGYSNQPQHF
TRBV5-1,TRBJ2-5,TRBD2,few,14,TGCGCCAGCAAGCTGGTGGGGGGGCAAGAGACCCAGTACTTC,CASKLVGGQETQYF
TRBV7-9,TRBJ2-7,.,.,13,TGTGCCAGCAGCCCCTTAGGGACTGGCGAGCAGTACTTC,CASSPLGTGEQYF
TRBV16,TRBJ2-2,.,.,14,TGTGCCAGCAGCGTGACAGAGAACACCGGGGAGCTGTTTTTT,CASSVTENTGELFF
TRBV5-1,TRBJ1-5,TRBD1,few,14,TGCGCCAGCAGCGTGGGACAGGGGTTGCAGCCCCAGCATTTT,CASSVGQGLQPQHF
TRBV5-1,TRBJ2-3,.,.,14,TGCGCCAGCAGCTTAGAAACTAGCAGAGATACGCAGTATTTT,CASSLETSRDTQYF
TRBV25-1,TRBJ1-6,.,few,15,TGTGCCAGCAGTGAATGGGTGACAACCAATTCACCCCTCCACTTT,CASSEWVTTNSPLHF
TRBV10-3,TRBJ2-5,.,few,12,TGTGCCATCAGTGAAGTCAGGGAGACCCAGTACTTC,CAISEVRETQYF
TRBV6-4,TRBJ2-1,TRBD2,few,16,TGTGCCAGCAGTGAAGTGGGAGGGAACTCCTACAATGAGCAGTTCTTC,CASSEVGGNSYNEQFF
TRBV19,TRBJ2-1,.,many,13,TGTGCCAGTGCCCCGGAGGAAGGAGGTGAGCAGTTCTTC,CASAPEEGGEQFF
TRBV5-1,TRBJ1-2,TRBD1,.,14,TGCGCCAGCAGCTCGGGACAGTTTATTTATGGCTACACCTTC,CASSSGQFIYGYTF
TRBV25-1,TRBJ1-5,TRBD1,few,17,TGTGCCAGCAGTGAACTGAGCGCCCACAGGGGCACTCAGCCCCAGCATTTT,CASSELSAHRGTQPQHF
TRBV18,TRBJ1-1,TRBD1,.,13,TGTGCCAGCTCACCCCGAGGACAGGCTGAAGCTTTCTTT,CASSPRGQAEAFF
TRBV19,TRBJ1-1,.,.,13,TGTGCCAGTAGTATAGACCAGGGGACTGAAGCTTTCTTT,CASSIDQGTEAFF
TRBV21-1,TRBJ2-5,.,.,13,TGTGCCAGCAGCAAAGGAGGGTCGGAGACCCAGTACTTC,CASSKGGSETQYF
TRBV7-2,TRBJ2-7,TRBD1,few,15,TGTGCCAGCAGCTTAGCACTCAGGACAGGGGACGAGCAGTACTTC,CASSLALRTGDEQYF
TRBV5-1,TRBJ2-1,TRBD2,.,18,TGCGCCAGCAGCTTGAGCGGGGGGGCGTCGAGCTCCTACAATGAGCAGTTCTTC,CASSLSGGASSSYNEQFF
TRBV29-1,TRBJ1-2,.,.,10,TGCAGCGTTGGGCAGGCTGGCTACACCTTC,CSVGQAGYTF
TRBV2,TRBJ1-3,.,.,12,TGTGCCAGCCAGGCCTCTGGAAACACCATATATTTT,CASQASGNTIYF